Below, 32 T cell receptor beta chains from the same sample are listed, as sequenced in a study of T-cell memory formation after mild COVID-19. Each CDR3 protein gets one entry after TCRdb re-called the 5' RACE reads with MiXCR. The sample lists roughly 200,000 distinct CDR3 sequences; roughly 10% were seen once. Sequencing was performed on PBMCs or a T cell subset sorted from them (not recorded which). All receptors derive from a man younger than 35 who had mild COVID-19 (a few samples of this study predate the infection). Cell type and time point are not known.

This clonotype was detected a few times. CDR3 in amino acids: CASSLRQDEGQETQYF. The CDR3 nucleotides read TGTGCCAGCAGCCTTCGACAGGATGAAGGGCAAGAGACCCAGTACTTC. The V and J genes are TRBV4-2 and TRBJ2-5, with D tentatively TRBD1 (6 bases). CDR3 length: 16 amino acids. Germline V lookup: CDR1 LGHNA, CDR2 YNFKEQ. Trimming stripped 4 bases from V and 2 bases from J, with 17 bases between.

Here the CDR3 DNA reads TGTGCCAGTCGTAACCCCCTTTGGAACGAGCAGTACTTC. As protein: CASRNPLWNEQYF. V usage is TRBV19 and J usage is TRBJ2-7, with D unresolved. The CDR3 runs to 13 residues. Between the trimmed V and J ends, which lost 8 bases and 5 bases, there was a span of 16 bases. CDR1 LNHDA and CDR2 SQIVND come from the germline V gene (reference sequence).

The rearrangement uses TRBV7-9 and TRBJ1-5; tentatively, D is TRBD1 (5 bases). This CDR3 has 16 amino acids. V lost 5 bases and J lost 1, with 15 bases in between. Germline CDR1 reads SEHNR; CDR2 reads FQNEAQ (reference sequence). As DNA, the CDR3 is TGTGCCAGCAGCCGTAGCTCGGGACGGAGCAATCAGCCCCAGCATTTT. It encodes CASSRSSGRSNQPQHF. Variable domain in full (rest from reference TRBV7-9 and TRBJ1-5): DTGVSQNPRHKITKRGQNVTFRCDPISEHNRLYWYRQTLGQGPEFLTYFQNEAQLEKSRLLSDRFSAERPKGSFSTLEIQRTEQGDSAMYLCASSRSSGRSNQPQHFGDGTRLSIL.

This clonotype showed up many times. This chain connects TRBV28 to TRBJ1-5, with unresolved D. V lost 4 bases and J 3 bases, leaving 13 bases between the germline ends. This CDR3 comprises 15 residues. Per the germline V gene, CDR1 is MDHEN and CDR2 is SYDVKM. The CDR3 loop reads CASSSPGGVNQPQHF. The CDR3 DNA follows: TGTGCCAGCAGTTCTCCGGGTGGGGTCAATCAGCCCCAGCATTTT.

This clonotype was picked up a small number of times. The DNA of the CDR3 is TGTGCCAGCAGTCACTCCACCGGGGAGCTGTTTTTT. Its translation is CASSHSTGELFF. This sequence joins TRBV27 and TRBJ2-2; D not resolved. V lost 5 bases, J lost 4 bases, and 5 bases lay in between. The CDR3 runs to 12 residues. Germline V gives CDR1 MNHEY, CDR2 SMNVEV (reference sequence).

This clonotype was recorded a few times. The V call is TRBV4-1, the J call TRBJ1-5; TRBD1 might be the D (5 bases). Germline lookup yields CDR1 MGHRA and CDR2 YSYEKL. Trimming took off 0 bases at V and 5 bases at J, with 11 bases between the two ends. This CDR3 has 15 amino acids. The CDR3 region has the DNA TGCGCCAGCAGCCAAGATATGACAGTCGATCAGCCCCAGCATTTT. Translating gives CASSQDMTVDQPQHF.

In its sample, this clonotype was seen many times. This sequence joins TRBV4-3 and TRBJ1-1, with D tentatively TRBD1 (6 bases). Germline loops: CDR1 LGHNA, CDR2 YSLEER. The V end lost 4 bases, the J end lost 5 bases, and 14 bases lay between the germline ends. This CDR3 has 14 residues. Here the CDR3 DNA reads TGCGCCAGCAGCCCGACTACAGGGAGAACTGAAGCTTTCTTT. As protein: CASSPTTGRTEAFF.

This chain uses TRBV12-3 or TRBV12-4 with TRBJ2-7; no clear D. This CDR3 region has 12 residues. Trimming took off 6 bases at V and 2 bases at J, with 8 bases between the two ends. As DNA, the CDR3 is TGTGCCAGCAGGGACGGCCCCTACGAGCAGTACTTC. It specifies CASRDGPYEQYF.

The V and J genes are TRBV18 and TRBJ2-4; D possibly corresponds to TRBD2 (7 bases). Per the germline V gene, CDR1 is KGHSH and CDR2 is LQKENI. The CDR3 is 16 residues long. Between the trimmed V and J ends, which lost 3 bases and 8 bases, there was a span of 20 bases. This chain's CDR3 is CASSPPQQGGKYIQYF. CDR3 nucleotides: TGTGCCAGCTCACCCCCCCAACAGGGAGGGAAATACATTCAGTACTTC.

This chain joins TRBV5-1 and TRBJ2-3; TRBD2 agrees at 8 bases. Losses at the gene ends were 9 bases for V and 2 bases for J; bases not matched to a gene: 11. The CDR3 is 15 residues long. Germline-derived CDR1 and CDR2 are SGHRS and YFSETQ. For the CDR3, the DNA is TGCGCCACGGCGGGGGGCCAAGGTGTCACAGATACGCAGTATTTT. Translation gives CATAGGQGVTDTQYF.

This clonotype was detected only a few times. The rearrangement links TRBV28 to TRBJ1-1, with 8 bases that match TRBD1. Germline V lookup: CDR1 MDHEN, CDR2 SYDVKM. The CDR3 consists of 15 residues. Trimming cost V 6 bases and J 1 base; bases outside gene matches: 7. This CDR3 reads CASSGQGLPNTEAFF. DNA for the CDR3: TGTGCCAGCAGCGGACAGGGACTGCCGAACACTGAAGCTTTCTTT.

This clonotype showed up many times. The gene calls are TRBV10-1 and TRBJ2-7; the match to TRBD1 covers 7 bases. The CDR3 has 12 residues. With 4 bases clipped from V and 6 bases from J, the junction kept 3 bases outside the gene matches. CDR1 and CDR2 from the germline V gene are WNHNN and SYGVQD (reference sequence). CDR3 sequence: CASSGAGGEQYF. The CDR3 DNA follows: TGCGCCAGCAGTGGTGCAGGGGGCGAGCAGTACTTC.

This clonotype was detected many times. The CDR3 region is CASSPGQLSTDTQYF. Written as DNA, the CDR3 is TGCGCCAGCAGCCCGGGACAGCTAAGCACAGATACGCAGTATTTT. This chain joins TRBV5-1 and TRBJ2-3; 7 bases match TRBD1. CDR3 length: 15 amino acids. Germline CDR1 is SGHRS and CDR2 is YFSETQ. The junction had 5 bases not matched to a gene; V was cut back by 4 bases and J by 0 bases.

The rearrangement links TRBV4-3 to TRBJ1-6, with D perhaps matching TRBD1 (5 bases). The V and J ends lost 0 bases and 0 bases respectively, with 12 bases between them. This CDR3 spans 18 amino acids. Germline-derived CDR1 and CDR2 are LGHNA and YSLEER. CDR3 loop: CASSQDRGGGSYNSPLHF. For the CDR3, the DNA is TGCGCCAGCAGCCAAGATCGGGGGGGTGGCTCCTATAATTCACCCCTCCACTTT.

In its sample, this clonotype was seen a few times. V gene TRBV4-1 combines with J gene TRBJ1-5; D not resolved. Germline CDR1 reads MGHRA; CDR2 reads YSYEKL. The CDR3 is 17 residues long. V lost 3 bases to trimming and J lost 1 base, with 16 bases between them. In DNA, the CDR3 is TGCGCCAGCAGCCACCCCGCCGCAGGAATAAGCAATCAGCCCCAGCATTTT. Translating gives CASSHPAAGISNQPQHF.

The chain's CDR3 is CASSYETYGGELFF. The CDR3 DNA follows: TGTGCCAGCAGTTACGAAACGTATGGCGGGGAGCTGTTTTTT. The chain employs TRBV6-5 and TRBJ2-2; D gene uncertain. CDR1 is MNHEY and CDR2 is SVGAGI in the germline V gene. Trimming shortened V by 2 bases and J by 7 bases, and 11 bases separated the two germline ends. The CDR3 loop spans 14 amino acids.

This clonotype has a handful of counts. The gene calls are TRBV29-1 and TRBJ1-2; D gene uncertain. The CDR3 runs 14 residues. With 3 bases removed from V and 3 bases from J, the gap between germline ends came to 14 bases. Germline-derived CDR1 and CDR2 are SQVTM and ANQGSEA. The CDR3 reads CSVDSGRGDYGYTF. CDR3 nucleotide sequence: TGCAGCGTTGATAGCGGGCGTGGGGACTATGGCTACACCTTC. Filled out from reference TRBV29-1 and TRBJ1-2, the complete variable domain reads SAVISQKPSRDICQRGTSLTIQCQVDSQVTMMFWYRQQPGQSLTLIATANQGSEATYESGFVIDKFPISRPNLTFSTLTVSNMSPEDSSIYLCSVDSGRGDYGYTFGSGTRLTVV.

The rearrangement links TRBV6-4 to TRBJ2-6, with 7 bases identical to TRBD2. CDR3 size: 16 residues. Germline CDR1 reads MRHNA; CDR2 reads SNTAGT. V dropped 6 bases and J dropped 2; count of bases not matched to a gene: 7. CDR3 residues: CASRPVGGTGANVLTF. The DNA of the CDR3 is TGTGCCAGCAGGCCAGTGGGGGGGACTGGGGCCAACGTCCTGACTTTC.

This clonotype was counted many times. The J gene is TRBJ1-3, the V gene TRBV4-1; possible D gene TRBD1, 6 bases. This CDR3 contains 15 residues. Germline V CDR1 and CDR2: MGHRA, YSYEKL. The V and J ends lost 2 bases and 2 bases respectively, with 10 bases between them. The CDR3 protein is CASSQQGYAGNTIYF. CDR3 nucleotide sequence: TGCGCCAGCAGCCAACAGGGGTATGCTGGAAACACCATATATTTT.

CDR3 bases: TGTGCCAGCAGGTCACAGGGGGTTGTCACCGGGGAGCTGTTTTTT. It yields the protein CASRSQGVVTGELFF. V usage is TRBV6-5 and J usage is TRBJ2-2; 8 bases align to TRBD1. The V gene end was trimmed by 6 bases and the J gene end by 4 bases; junction bases not matched to a gene: 7. The CDR3 spans 15 residues. Germline CDR1 reads MNHEY; CDR2 reads SVGAGI.

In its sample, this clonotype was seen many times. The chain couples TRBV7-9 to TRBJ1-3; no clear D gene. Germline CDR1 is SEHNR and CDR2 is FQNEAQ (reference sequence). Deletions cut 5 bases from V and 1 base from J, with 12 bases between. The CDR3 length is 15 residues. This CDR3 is CASSLPSRSGNTIYF. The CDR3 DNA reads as TGTGCCAGCAGCCTCCCAAGCCGGTCTGGAAACACCATATATTTT.

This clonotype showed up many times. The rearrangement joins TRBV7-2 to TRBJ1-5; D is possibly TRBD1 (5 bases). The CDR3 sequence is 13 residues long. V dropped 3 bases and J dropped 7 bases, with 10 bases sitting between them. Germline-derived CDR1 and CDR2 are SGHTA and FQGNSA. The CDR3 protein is CASSFGGGQPQHF. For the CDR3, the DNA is TGTGCCAGCAGCTTTGGGGGTGGCCAGCCCCAGCATTTT.

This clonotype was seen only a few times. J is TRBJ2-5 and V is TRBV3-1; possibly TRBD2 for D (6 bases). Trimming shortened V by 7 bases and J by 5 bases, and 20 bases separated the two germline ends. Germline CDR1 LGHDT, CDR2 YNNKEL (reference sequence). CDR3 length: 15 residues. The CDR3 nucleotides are TGTGCCAGCACCTTTGCGGGTCTGGGGAGGGAGACCCAGTACTTC. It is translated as CASTFAGLGRETQYF.

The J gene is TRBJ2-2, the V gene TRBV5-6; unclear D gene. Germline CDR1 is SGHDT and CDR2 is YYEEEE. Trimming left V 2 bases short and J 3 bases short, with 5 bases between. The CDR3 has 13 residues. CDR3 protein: CASSLVDTGELFF. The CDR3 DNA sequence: TGTGCCAGCAGCTTAGTAGACACCGGGGAGCTGTTTTTT. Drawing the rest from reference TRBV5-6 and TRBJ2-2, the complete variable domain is DAGVTQSPTHLIKTRGQQVTLRCSPKSGHDTVSWYQQALGQGPQFIFQYYEEEERQRGNFPDRFSGHQFPNYSSELNVNALLLGDSALYLCASSLVDTGELFFGEGSRLTVL.

The CDR3 nucleotides are TGTGCCATCAGTAGTGGGGGTTCGTGGGGAGAGACCCAGTACTTC. This codes for CAISSGGSWGETQYF. The chain joins TRBV10-3 to TRBJ2-5; perhaps D is TRBD1 or TRBD2 (5 bases each). This CDR3 comprises 15 residues. From germline, CDR1 is ENHRY and CDR2 SYGVKD. V was shortened by 5 bases and J by 4 bases, with 17 bases between the two germline ends.

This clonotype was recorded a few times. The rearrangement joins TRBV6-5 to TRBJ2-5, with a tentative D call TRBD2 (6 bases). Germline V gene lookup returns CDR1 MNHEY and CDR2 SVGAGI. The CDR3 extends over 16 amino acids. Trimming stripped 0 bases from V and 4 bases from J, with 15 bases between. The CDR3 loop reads CASSYSRFAGLETQYF. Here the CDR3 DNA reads TGTGCCAGCAGTTACTCGAGATTCGCGGGGCTAGAGACCCAGTACTTC.

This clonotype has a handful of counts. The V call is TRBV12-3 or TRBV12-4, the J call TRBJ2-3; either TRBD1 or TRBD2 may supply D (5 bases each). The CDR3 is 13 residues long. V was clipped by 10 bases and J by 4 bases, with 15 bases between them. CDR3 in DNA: TGTGCCATAAGGGACCGCAGACCAGATACGCAGTATTTT. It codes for CAIRDRRPDTQYF.

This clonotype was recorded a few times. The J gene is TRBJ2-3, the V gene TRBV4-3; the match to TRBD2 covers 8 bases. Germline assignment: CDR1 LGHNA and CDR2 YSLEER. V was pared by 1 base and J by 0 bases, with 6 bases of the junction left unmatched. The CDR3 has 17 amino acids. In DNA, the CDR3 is TGCGCCAGCAGCCAAGTTGCTAGCGGGTCTAGCACAGATACGCAGTATTTT. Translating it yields CASSQVASGSSTDTQYF.

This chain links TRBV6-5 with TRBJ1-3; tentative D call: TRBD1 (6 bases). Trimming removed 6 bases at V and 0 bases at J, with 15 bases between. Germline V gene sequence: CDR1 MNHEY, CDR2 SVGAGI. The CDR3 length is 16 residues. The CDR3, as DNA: TGTGCCAGCAGAGAGGGGGGGTCCAGCTCTGGAAACACCATATATTTT. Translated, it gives CASREGGSSSGNTIYF.

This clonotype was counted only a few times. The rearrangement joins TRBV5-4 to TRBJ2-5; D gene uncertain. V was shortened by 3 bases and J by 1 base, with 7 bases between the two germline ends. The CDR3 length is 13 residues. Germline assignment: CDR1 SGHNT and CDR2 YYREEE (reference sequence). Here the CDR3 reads CASSSPVQETQYF. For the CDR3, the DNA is TGTGCCAGCAGCTCCCCAGTCCAAGAGACCCAGTACTTC. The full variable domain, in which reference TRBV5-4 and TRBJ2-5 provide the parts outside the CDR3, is ETGVTQSPTHLIKTRGQQVTLRCSSQSGHNTVSWYQQALGQGPQFIFQYYREEENGRGNFPPRFSGLQFPNYSSELNVNALELDDSALYLCASSSPVQETQYFGPGTRLLVL.

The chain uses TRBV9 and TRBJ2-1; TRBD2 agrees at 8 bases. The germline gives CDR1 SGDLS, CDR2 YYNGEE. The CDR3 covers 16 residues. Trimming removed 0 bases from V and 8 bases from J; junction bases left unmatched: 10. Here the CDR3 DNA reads TGTGCCAGCAGCGTAGGTCCGAGCGGGGGTTGGGATGAGCAGTTCTTC. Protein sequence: CASSVGPSGGWDEQFF. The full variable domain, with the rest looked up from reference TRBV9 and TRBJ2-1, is DSGVTQTPKHLITATGQRVTLRCSPRSGDLSVYWYQQSLDQGLQFLIQYYNGEERAKGNILERFSAQQFPDLHSELNLSSLELGDSALYFCASSVGPSGGWDEQFFGPGTRLTVL.

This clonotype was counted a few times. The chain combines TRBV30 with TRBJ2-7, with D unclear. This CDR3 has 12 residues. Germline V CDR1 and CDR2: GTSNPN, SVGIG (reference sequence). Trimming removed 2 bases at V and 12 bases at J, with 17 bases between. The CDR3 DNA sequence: TGTGCCTGGAGTCCCGGCACCCGGATAAGGTACTTC. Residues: CAWSPGTRIRYF. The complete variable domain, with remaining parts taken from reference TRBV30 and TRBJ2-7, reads SQTIHQWPATLVQPVGSPLSLECTVEGTSNPNLYWYRQAAGRGLQLLFYSVGIGQISSEVPQNLSASRPQDRQFILSSKKLLLSDSGFYLCAWSPGTRIRYFGPGTRLTVT.